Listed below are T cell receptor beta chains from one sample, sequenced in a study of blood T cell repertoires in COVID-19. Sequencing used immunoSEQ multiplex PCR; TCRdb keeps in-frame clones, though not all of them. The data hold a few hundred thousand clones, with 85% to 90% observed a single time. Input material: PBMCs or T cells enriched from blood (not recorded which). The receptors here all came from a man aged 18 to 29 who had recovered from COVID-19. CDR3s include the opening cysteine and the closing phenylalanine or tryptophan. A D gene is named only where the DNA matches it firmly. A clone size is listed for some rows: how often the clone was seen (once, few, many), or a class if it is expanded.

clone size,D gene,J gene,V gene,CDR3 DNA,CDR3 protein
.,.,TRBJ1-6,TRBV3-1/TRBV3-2,TGTGCCAGCAGCCCCATGGGGGGTTATTCACCCCTCCACTTT,CASSPMGGYSPLHF
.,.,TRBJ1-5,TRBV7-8,TGTGCCAGTCGTGGGGGAGGTAGCAATCAGCCCCAGCATTTT,CASRGGGSNQPQHF
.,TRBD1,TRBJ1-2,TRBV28,TGTGCCAGCAGTTCCCCAGGGGGCGCAGTTTTTCCCTACACCTTC,CASSSPGGAVFPYTF
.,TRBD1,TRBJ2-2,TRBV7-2,TGTGCCAGCAGCTTAGTCACAGGGGGCGCTTCCGGGGAGCTGTTTTTT,CASSLVTGGASGELFF
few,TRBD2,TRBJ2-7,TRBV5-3,TGTGCCAGAAGCGTCGGGGGACTAGCGGGGACCTACGAGCAGTACTTC,CARSVGGLAGTYEQYF
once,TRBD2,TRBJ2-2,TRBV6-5,TGTGCCAGCCGATCTAGCGGGGGGGCCGGGGAGCTGTTTTTT,CASRSSGGAGELFF
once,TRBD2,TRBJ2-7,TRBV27,TGTGCCAGCAGTTTATTTGCGGGAGGGCTCTACGAGCAGTACTTC,CASSLFAGGLYEQYF
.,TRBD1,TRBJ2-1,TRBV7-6,TGTGCCAGCACCCTCGGGCGTTTCGACAGGGGCGCGGACAATGAGCAGTTCTTC,CASTLGRFDRGADNEQFF
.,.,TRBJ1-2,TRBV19,TGTGCCAGTAGTATCCCTGCGGCCACTTCTGGCTATGGCTACACCTTC,CASSIPAATSGYGYTF
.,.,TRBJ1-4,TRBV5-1,TGCGCCAGCAGCTTTGGAGCCACAACTAATGAAAAACTGTTTTTT,CASSFGATTNEKLFF
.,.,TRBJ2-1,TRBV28,TGTGCCAGCAGTTTGGTTCTCCTCAGGGACTACAATGAGCAGTTCTTC,CASSLVLLRDYNEQFF
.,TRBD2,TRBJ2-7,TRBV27,TGTGCCAGCAGTTTTGGACTAGCGGACACCTACGAGCAGTACTTC,CASSFGLADTYEQYF
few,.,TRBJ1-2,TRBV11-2,TGTGCCAGCAGCTCCACCGAGTCTGGCTACACCTTC,CASSSTESGYTF
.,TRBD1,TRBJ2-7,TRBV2,TGTGCCAGCAGTCTCTCCGGGACAGCGTCCTACGAGCAGTACTTC,CASSLSGTASYEQYF
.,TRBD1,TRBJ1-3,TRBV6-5,TGTGCCAGCAGTCCCCGGGACAGGCCCGCCAACACCATATATTTT,CASSPRDRPANTIYF
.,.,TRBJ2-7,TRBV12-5,TGTGCTAGTGCCCTGGAGGGGTTCTCCGAGCAGTACTTC,CASALEGFSEQYF
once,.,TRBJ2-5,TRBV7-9,TGTGCCAGCAGCTTAGCGTTCAGGCCCACCCTGTACTTC,CASSLAFRPTLYF
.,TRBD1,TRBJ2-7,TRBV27,TGTGCCAGCAGTCTCCGAGGGACAGTCGAGCAGTACTTC,CASSLRGTVEQYF